Each of the 13 T cell receptor beta chains below was sequenced from the same sample in a study of cytomegalovirus exposure and HLA in healthy donors (dated by TCRdb to the late 2010s). The protocol used for the library was the immunoSEQ multiplex PCR assay. For the multiplex PCR, a mixture combining 60 forward primers for TCR Vbeta segments and 13 reverse primers for TCR Jbeta segments was used. Entries here come from immuneACCESS through TCRdb and include only in-frame sequences with V and J called. Some clones fail to appear in such tables; in the studies checked, an unresolved V gene covers under half of the shortfall, and the cause of the remainder is unknown. The sample table holds about 160,000 clones, of which 80% were seen once. Of the sample, around 5% falls within the top ten clones. The sequencing input was PBMCs. These receptors were collected from a man under 40 in good health and CMV-seronegative.

The chain uses TRBV7-3 and TRBJ2-5; 7 nucleotides line up with TRBD2. This CDR3 contains 14 residues. Trimming took 4 bases from V and 5 from J; bases not matched to a gene: 7. CDR1 is SGHTA and CDR2 is FQGTGA in the germline V gene. The CDR3: CASSSMGLSETQYF. CDR3 DNA: TGTGCCAGCAGCTCAATGGGACTATCGGAGACCCAGTACTTC. The full variable domain, its missing parts supplied by reference TRBV7-3 and TRBJ2-5, is GAGVSQTPSNKVTEKGKYVELRCDPISGHTALYWYRQSLGQGPEFLIYFQGTGAADDSGLPNDRFFAVRPEGSVSTLKIQRTERGDSAVYLCASSSMGLSETQYFGPGTRLLVL.

This clone was counted between two and nine times. The V call is TRBV27, the J call TRBJ1-3; possible D gene TRBD1, 6 bases. Germline V gene sequence: CDR1 MNHEY, CDR2 SMNVEV (reference sequence). The CDR3 sequence is 17 residues long. V lost 5 bases and J 4 bases, leaving 21 bases between the germline ends. The CDR3 sequence: CASSPRGGEPFGNTIYF. DNA of the CDR3: TGTGCCAGCAGTCCCCGAGGGGGAGAGCCTTTCGGAAACACCATATATTTT.

The chain joins TRBV7-6 to TRBJ1-4; D ambiguous. The V gene's germline CDR1 is SGHVS and CDR2 FNYEAQ. The CDR3 contains 13 residues. V was cut by 1 base and J by 7 bases, with 7 bases left in between. Written as DNA, the CDR3 is TGTGCCAGCAGCTTAGGAACGAGTGAAAAACTGTTTTTT. It is translated as CASSLGTSEKLFF.

This clone has only one observation. The chain's CDR3 is CASSVVGGNYEQYF. Here the CDR3 DNA reads TGTGCCAGCAGTGTTGTTGGCGGAAACTACGAGCAGTACTTC. The chain uses TRBV6-1 and TRBJ2-7, with D unclear. The CDR3 consists of 14 residues. Germline assignment: CDR1 MNHNS and CDR2 SASEGT. V gave up 4 bases and J gave up 3 bases, with 13 bases separating them.

This chain joins TRBV19 and TRBJ2-7; TRBD1 matches 9 bases. Germline V gives CDR1 LNHDA, CDR2 SQIVND (reference sequence). The CDR3 runs 15 residues. The V gene end was trimmed by 4 bases and the J gene end by 2 bases; junction bases not matched to a gene: 6. Here the CDR3 reads CASSNGQGSTYEQYF. The DNA for the CDR3 is TGTGCCAGTAGTAACGGACAGGGGAGTACCTACGAGCAGTACTTC.

V and J are TRBV19 and TRBJ1-1; 8 bases agree with TRBD1. This CDR3 contains 13 residues. The germline gives CDR1 LNHDA, CDR2 SQIVND (reference sequence). After removal of 8 bases from V and 5 bases from J, the junction contained 7 bases not matched to a gene. DNA of the CDR3: TGTGCCAGTGGCCAGGGGGCGCTTACTGAAGCTTTCTTT. It yields the protein CASGQGALTEAFF.

The chain links TRBV7-9 to TRBJ2-5; TRBD2 matches at 8 bases. V was pared by 2 bases and J by 5 bases, with 10 bases of the junction left unmatched. The CDR3 has 16 amino acids. Germline CDR1 is SEHNR and CDR2 is FQNEAQ (reference sequence). CDR3 coding DNA: TGTGCCAGCAGCTTATCTCGGGGGGGGAAGTCGGAGACCCAGTACTTC. This codes for CASSLSRGGKSETQYF.

V is TRBV5-6 and J is TRBJ2-4, with 8 bases identical to TRBD2. Germline CDR1 is SGHDT and CDR2 is YYEEEE. This CDR3 contains 15 residues. V lost 4 bases to trimming and J lost 10 bases; unmatched junction nucleotides: 13. CDR3 sequence: CASSPPAGGEGIQYF. In nucleotides, the CDR3 is TGTGCCAGCAGCCCACCGGCGGGGGGCGAAGGAATTCAGTACTTC.

The rearrangement links TRBV2 to TRBJ2-2, with a possible D match to TRBD2 (6 bases). CDR1 is SNHLY, CDR2 FYNNEI, per germline. The CDR3 has 15 amino acids. V was trimmed by 4 bases and J by 6 bases, leaving 15 bases between them. The CDR3 loop is CASSVAAVVAGELFF. The CDR3 DNA reads as TGTGCCAGCAGTGTAGCGGCAGTTGTCGCCGGGGAGCTGTTTTTT.

This clone was counted only a few times. The genes are TRBV11-1 and TRBJ1-1; tentative D call: TRBD1 (5 bases). The CDR3 loop spans 14 amino acids. Germline CDR1 is SGHAT and CDR2 is FQDESV (reference sequence). Trimming shortened V by 5 bases and J by 3 bases, and 13 bases separated the two germline ends. CDR3 loop: CASSPRRDYTEAFF. The CDR3 DNA sequence: TGTGCCAGCAGCCCTCGCAGGGACTACACTGAAGCTTTCTTT. The whole variable domain, remainder taken from reference TRBV11-1 and TRBJ1-1, is EAEVAQSPRYKITEKSQAVAFWCDPISGHATLYWYRQILGQGPELLVQFQDESVVDDSQLPKDRFSAERLKGVDSTLKIQPAELGDSAMYLCASSPRRDYTEAFFGQGTRLTVV.

The chain has TRBV25-1 and TRBJ2-7; 8 bases map to TRBD1. V gave up 2 bases and J gave up 4 bases; unmatched junction bases: 7. The CDR3 runs 15 residues. Per the germline V gene, CDR1 is MGHDK and CDR2 is SYGVNS. CDR3 amino acids: CASSETKGQGYEQYF. The CDR3 bases are TGTGCCAGCAGTGAAACGAAAGGACAGGGTTACGAGCAGTACTTC.

This clone has a handful of counts. V is TRBV29-1 and J is TRBJ1-4, with 11 positions matching TRBD1. The CDR3 extends over 17 amino acids. CDR1 is SQVTM, CDR2 ANQGSEA, per germline. Germline trimming cut 8 bases from V and 0 bases from J; bases unmatched to any gene: 11. The CDR3 loop is CSPRASGQGATNEKLFF. Written as DNA, the CDR3 is TGCAGCCCCAGAGCGTCGGGACAGGGGGCAACTAATGAAAAACTGTTTTTT.

As regards this clone: This same CDR3 is encoded by further DNA sequences in the sample. The V gene is TRBV29-1, the J gene TRBJ2-2; D gene uncertain. V lost 4 bases to trimming and J lost 2 bases, with 5 bases between them. Germline CDR1 and CDR2: SQVTM and ANQGSEA. The CDR3 runs to 12 residues. In DNA form, the CDR3 reads TGCAGCGTTGTACTAAACACCGGGGAGCTGTTTTTT. Translating it yields CSVVLNTGELFF.